These T cell receptor beta chains were read from a single sample in a study of T cell changes during pregnancy in multiple sclerosis. TCRdb keeps only in-frame clones here, not all; method: immunoSEQ multiplex PCR. The sample contains fewer than 40,000 clones, 75% to 90% of which appear only once. This specimen was CD8+ T cells from peripheral blood mononuclear cells, taken in the second trimester of pregnancy. These receptors originate from a female donor with multiple sclerosis, enrolled in a pregnancy study. Both conserved end residues are part of each CDR3. The D gene is left open where the match is weak. A row's size may be missing; if present it is once, few, many or a size class.

len: 15; j_gene: TRBJ2-1; v_gene: TRBV6-5; abundance: -; d_gene: -; CDR3nt: TGTGCCAGCAGTTCCACTATGAGCTCCTACAATGAGCAGTTCTTC; CDR3aa: CASSSTMSSYNEQFF
len: 16; j_gene: TRBJ2-7; v_gene: TRBV27; abundance: -; d_gene: -; CDR3nt: TGTGCCAGCAGTTGGTCAGCAGGGGCCTTTTCCTACGAGCAGTACTTC; CDR3aa: CASSWSAGAFSYEQYF
len: 12; j_gene: TRBJ1-1; v_gene: TRBV28; abundance: -; d_gene: -; CDR3nt: TGTGCCAGCACCATCGGTAGAACTGAAGCTTTCTTT; CDR3aa: CASTIGRTEAFF
len: 18; j_gene: TRBJ1-6; v_gene: TRBV18; abundance: -; d_gene: -; CDR3nt: TGTGCCAGCTCACGGCGACAGCCCCAGAGCTCCTATAATTCACCCCTCCACTTT; CDR3aa: CASSRRQPQSSYNSPLHF
len: 13; j_gene: TRBJ2-1; v_gene: TRBV7-9; abundance: -; d_gene: TRBD2; CDR3nt: TGTGCCAGCGGACTAGCGGTATACAATGAGCAGTTCTTC; CDR3aa: CASGLAVYNEQFF
len: 13; j_gene: TRBJ1-2; v_gene: TRBV7-9; abundance: -; d_gene: -; CDR3nt: TGTGCCAGCAGCCTTACAGATAACTATGGCTACACCTTC; CDR3aa: CASSLTDNYGYTF
len: 14; j_gene: TRBJ1-2; v_gene: TRBV7-9; abundance: -; d_gene: TRBD1; CDR3nt: TGTGCCAGCAGTTCTCGGGACAGGGGCTATGGCTACACCTTC; CDR3aa: CASSSRDRGYGYTF
len: 12; j_gene: TRBJ1-1; v_gene: TRBV30; abundance: few; d_gene: -; CDR3nt: TGTGCCTGCCCGGGGAGTCACACTGAAGCTTTCTTT; CDR3aa: CACPGSHTEAFF
len: 14; j_gene: TRBJ2-3; v_gene: TRBV13; abundance: -; d_gene: -; CDR3nt: TGTGCCAGCAGCTTCCCCCCCAAGCCAGATACGCAGTATTTT; CDR3aa: CASSFPPKPDTQYF
len: 15; j_gene: TRBJ2-5; v_gene: TRBV6-8; abundance: -; d_gene: TRBD2; CDR3nt: TGTGCCACCACTTCCGGGACTAGCGGGTCGGAGACCCAGTACTTC; CDR3aa: CATTSGTSGSETQYF
len: 15; j_gene: TRBJ2-1; v_gene: TRBV19; abundance: -; d_gene: -; CDR3nt: TGTGCCAGTAGTATCACAGGGAGCTCCTACAATGAGCAGTTCTTC; CDR3aa: CASSITGSSYNEQFF
len: 13; j_gene: TRBJ2-7; v_gene: TRBV7-9; abundance: -; d_gene: -; CDR3nt: TGTGCCAGCAGCCCACTCCTCTCCTACGAGCAGTACTTC; CDR3aa: CASSPLLSYEQYF
len: 15; j_gene: TRBJ2-5; v_gene: TRBV4-1; abundance: -; d_gene: -; CDR3nt: TGCGCCAGCAGCCAGGGGGACAATCAGGGGGAGACCCAGTACTTC; CDR3aa: CASSQGDNQGETQYF
len: 15; j_gene: TRBJ2-5; v_gene: TRBV5-1; abundance: -; d_gene: TRBD1; CDR3nt: TGCGCCAGCAGCACGGGACAGTCGGGGCAAGAGACCCAGTACTTC; CDR3aa: CASSTGQSGQETQYF
len: 16; j_gene: TRBJ1-2; v_gene: TRBV30; abundance: once; d_gene: TRBD1; CDR3nt: TGTGCCTGGAGTTTCCCGGGACAGGGGCTTCCCTATGGCTACACCTTC; CDR3aa: CAWSFPGQGLPYGYTF
len: 12; j_gene: TRBJ1-5; v_gene: TRBV2; abundance: -; d_gene: -; CDR3nt: TGTGCCAGCAGCCAACAGGTCATGGCCCAGCATTTT; CDR3aa: CASSQQVMAQHF
len: 14; j_gene: TRBJ2-3; v_gene: TRBV27; abundance: -; d_gene: TRBD2; CDR3nt: TGTGCCATCGGCGGGACTAGCGTCACAGATACGCAGTATTTT; CDR3aa: CAIGGTSVTDTQYF
len: 15; j_gene: TRBJ1-3; v_gene: TRBV6-5; abundance: -; d_gene: -; CDR3nt: TGTGCCAGCAGTGACTCTTTGGGCAGGGCGGACACCATATATTTT; CDR3aa: CASSDSLGRADTIYF
len: 17; j_gene: TRBJ2-4; v_gene: TRBV15; abundance: -; d_gene: -; CDR3nt: TGTGCCACCAGCTCGCGGTCCGGGGGAATTGAATATGCCATTCAGTACTTC; CDR3aa: CATSSRSGGIEYAIQYF